These 12 T cell receptor beta chains were all obtained from the same sample, sequenced in a study of cytomegalovirus exposure and HLA in healthy donors. The primer mix had 60 Vbeta and 13 Jbeta primers. The method was immunoSEQ multiplex PCR; TCRdb's version includes in-frame clones alone and lacks a portion of them. The sample holds under 200,000 clones; roughly four fifths are singletons and the top ten take more than 2.5%. Sequencing was performed on PBMCs. These TCRs come from a female donor in good health and CMV-seronegative.

V gene TRBV29-1 combines with J gene TRBJ2-5, with TRBD1 matching 9 bases. TRBJ2-7 matches the DNA end more closely, so the J call is doubtful. There are 15 residues in the CDR3. Germline V gene sequence: CDR1 SQVTM, CDR2 ANQGSEA. The CDR3 bases are TGCAGCGTTGGAGGCGGGGGACAGGGCACCTACGAGCAGTACTTC. It translates to CSVGGGGQGTYEQYF.

The chain carries TRBV4-2 and TRBJ1-6; the match to TRBD1 covers 9 bases. Germline loops: CDR1 LGHNA, CDR2 YNFKEQ. J lost 9 bases, V lost 2 bases, and 11 bases had no gene match. The CDR3 spans 17 residues. In DNA form, the CDR3 reads TGTGCCAGCAGCCAACATATTGGGACAGGGTCGGGTTCACCCCTCCACTTT. The encoded protein is CASSQHIGTGSGSPLHF.

This chain uses TRBV29-1 with TRBJ1-2; D possibly corresponds to TRBD1 (6 bases). Looked up from germline, CDR1 is SQVTM and CDR2 is ANQGSEA. Trimming took 1 base from V and 2 from J, leaving 14 bases between them. This CDR3 is 15 amino acids long. CDR3 DNA sequence: TGCAGCGTTGAAGCCAACAGGGTGGCGAACTATGGCTACACCTTC. The encoded protein is CSVEANRVANYGYTF.

J is TRBJ1-5 and V is TRBV2, with a tentative D call TRBD1 (6 bases). The ends were cut back, 5 bases at V and 3 bases at J, with 14 bases in the middle. The CDR3 has 15 residues. Germline V gene data show CDR1 as SNHLY and CDR2 as FYNNEI. The CDR3 region is CASSLDRYLNQPQHF. CDR3 DNA: TGTGCCAGCAGTTTGGACAGATACCTCAATCAGCCCCAGCATTTT.

The rearrangement links TRBV6-6 to TRBJ1-1; weak D call: TRBD1 (6 bases). Trimming took 6 bases from V and 2 from J, leaving 13 bases between them. This CDR3 has 14 amino acids. Germline V gives CDR1 MNHNY, CDR2 SVGAGI (reference sequence). Here the CDR3 reads CASSQGYGNTEAFF. The CDR3 DNA reads as TGTGCCAGCAGCCAGGGGTATGGAAACACTGAAGCTTTCTTT.

The gene calls are TRBV7-6 and TRBJ2-7; no clear D. V lost 5 bases to trimming and J lost 5 bases, with 13 bases between them. The CDR3 totals 13 residues. CDR1 is SGHVS, CDR2 FNYEAQ, per germline. The CDR3 DNA follows: TGTGCCAGCAGCCCACACTACGGCGACGAGCAGTACTTC. Protein sequence: CASSPHYGDEQYF.

This chain joins TRBV14 and TRBJ1-1; 9 bases map to TRBD1. The V gene's germline CDR1 is SGHDN and CDR2 FVKESK. J lost 5 bases, V lost 2 bases, and 6 bases had no gene match. The CDR3 is made up of 15 amino acids. CDR3 residues: CASSQWGQGRTEAFF. CDR3 coding DNA: TGTGCCAGCAGCCAATGGGGACAGGGAAGGACTGAAGCTTTCTTT.

The V call is TRBV9, the J call TRBJ2-7; TRBD2 matches at 11 bases. This CDR3 has 15 residues. V dropped 0 bases and J dropped 6; count of bases not matched to a gene: 5. Germline CDR1 is SGDLS and CDR2 is YYNGEE. CDR3 sequence reads: CASSVGGLAGGEQYF. In DNA form, the CDR3 reads TGTGCCAGCAGCGTAGGGGGGCTAGCGGGAGGCGAGCAGTACTTC. The variable domain in full, with the rest retrieved from reference TRBV9 and TRBJ2-7, is DSGVTQTPKHLITATGQRVTLRCSPRSGDLSVYWYQQSLDQGLQFLIQYYNGEERAKGNILERFSAQQFPDLHSELNLSSLELGDSALYFCASSVGGLAGGEQYFGPGTRLTVT.

The V call is TRBV7-9, the J call TRBJ2-1, with D perhaps TRBD1 (6 bases). Germline lookup yields CDR1 SEHNR and CDR2 FQNEAQ (reference sequence). This CDR3 is 15 amino acids long. V lost 2 bases, J lost 5 bases, and 13 bases lay in between. CDR3 nucleotides: TGTGCCAGCAGCTTACCCACAGGGAGCGACAATGAGCAGTTCTTC. Translation gives CASSLPTGSDNEQFF.

This chain connects TRBV5-4 to TRBJ2-3; maybe TRBD1 (6 bases). In germline, CDR1 is SGHNT, CDR2 YYREEE (reference sequence). The V end lost 0 bases, the J end lost 2 bases, and 10 bases lay between the germline ends. CDR3 size: 15 residues. CDR3 sequence: CASSLGTDDTDTQYF. CDR3 DNA sequence: TGTGCCAGCAGCTTGGGGACAGATGACACAGATACGCAGTATTTT.

This clone was recorded a few times. The V gene is TRBV7-2, the J gene TRBJ2-7; 9 bases line up with TRBD1. The CDR3 runs to 15 residues. The V gene's germline CDR1 is SGHTA and CDR2 FQGNSA. V was pared by 1 base and J by 2 bases, with 3 bases of the junction left unmatched. CDR3: CASSLGGTGTYEQYF. CDR3 DNA sequence: TGTGCCAGCAGCTTAGGGGGGACAGGGACCTACGAGCAGTACTTC.

J is TRBJ1-1 and V is TRBV4-1; possibly TRBD1 for D (6 bases). The germline gives CDR1 MGHRA, CDR2 YSYEKL. V was pared by 1 base and J by 6 bases, with 15 bases between. The CDR3 totals 15 residues. The CDR3 protein is CASSQVVTGKSEAFF. The DNA of the CDR3 is TGCGCCAGCAGCCAAGTAGTGACAGGAAAATCTGAAGCTTTCTTT.